This T cell receptor beta chain was retrieved from a study of T cells after yellow fever vaccination. As for the study in general: SMART-Seq v4 Ultra Low Input prepared the low-cell-number fractions. General study findings and limits: One caveat is that FACS-sorted repertoires could contain abundant clonotypes contaminating from the bulk population. The study re-detected most primary-vaccination clones after the booster (roughly 95% CD4, roughly 88% CD8).

The 5'RACE template-switching step produced TCR cDNA and added a universal primer site and UMIs. MiXCR, applied by TCRdb to the 5' RACE reads, yields one record per CDR3 protein. The table lists approximately 510,000 distinct CDR3 sequences, 21% of them singletons. CDR3 size: 13 residues. Germline CDR1 reads DFQATT; CDR2 reads SNEGSKA (reference sequence). The germline V and J ends were trimmed by 5 bases and 8 bases, with 18 bases remaining between them. About this clonotype: Its antigen is unknown.

The sample was PBMCs, taken 21 days after the first yellow fever vaccination. The rearrangement joins TRBV20-1 to TRBJ1-1; D gene uncertain. This receptor was taken from a man between 18 and 35 years old who received the YFV17D yellow fever vaccine. DNA of the CDR3: TGCAGTGCTGCAGGACGGAGCTCAGCCGAAGCTTTCTTT. It specifies CSAAGRSSAEAFF.